Sequencing of this TCR beta chain was carried out in a study of shared clonotypes between healthy human individuals. Using immunoSEQ multiplex PCR, the repertoire was profiled, and TCRdb retains in-frame clones only, with some absent. The data contain about 2 million clones, 85% to 95% of them singletons. Regarding the study as a whole: Among non-shared clonotypes, generation probabilities were lower than among those shared by all four donors. Deeper or shallower sequencing was expected to change how clonotypes are shared among donors.

Division of CD4+ cells produced a CD45RA+ naive subset and a CD45RA-negative memory subset. The CDR3 runs 13 residues. The V gene's germline CDR1 is SGHAT and CDR2 FQNNGV. V lost 6 bases, J lost 9 bases, and 8 bases stayed unmatched. As to this clone: Its antigen is unknown. In the same sample, other DNA sequences code for this CDR3.

This chain uses TRBV11-2 with TRBJ2-1, with TRBD1 matching 7 bases. This sequence originates from a man aged 18 to 29 in good health. Sequenced sample: naive CD4+ T cells sorted from blood. The subset: CD45RA+ positively selected. CDR3 DNA: TGTGCCAGCAGTTCCGACAGGGTATCTGAGCAGTTCTTC. Protein sequence: CASSSDRVSEQFF. Combining the CDR3 with reference TRBV11-2 and TRBJ2-1 gives the whole variable domain EAGVAQSPRYKIIEKRQSVAFWCNPISGHATLYWYQQILGQGPKLLIQFQNNGVVDDSQLPKDRFSAERLKGVDSTLKIQPAKLEDSAVYLCASSSDRVSEQFFGPGTRLTVL.